The 10 T cell receptor beta chains reported below all come from one sample, sequenced in a study of massively parallel sequencing of T cell beta chains. TCRdb called the 5' RACE reads again in MiXCR, with one record for every CDR3 protein. The sample holds fewer than 4,500 distinct CDR3 sequences, less than 50% seen once. The specimen was commercial RNA from peripheral blood pooled from many donors. These receptors were obtained from a pool of human donors in good health; the sample was commercial RNA pooled from many donors.

The chain employs TRBV29-1 and TRBJ2-2, with 9 bases identical to TRBD1. This CDR3 has 13 residues. Unmatched junction bases numbered 5, after V lost 7 bases and J lost 5 bases. CDR1 SQVTM and CDR2 ANQGSEA come from the germline V gene. The CDR3 region has the DNA TGCAGCGCAAGGACAGGGGTAACCGGGGAGCTGTTTTTT. This gives the protein CSARTGVTGELFF.

Note on this clonotype: The CDR3 carries no conserved terminal phenylalanine or tryptophan, so it likely arises from a read error. The chain employs TRBV5-4 and TRBJ1-2, with D unresolved. Germline lookup yields CDR1 SGHNT and CDR2 YYREEE (reference sequence). The CDR3 consists of 13 residues. V was cut by 0 bases and J by 3 bases, with 6 bases left in between. As DNA, the CDR3 is TGTGCCAGCAGCTTGGGGACCTACTATGGCTACACCGTC. Amino acid sequence: CASSLGTYYGYTV.

This clonotype was seen more than once but under ten times. The chain has TRBV5-1 and TRBJ2-3; D perhaps matches TRBD2 (6 bases). Looked up from germline, CDR1 is SGHRS and CDR2 is YFSETQ. The CDR3 has 15 amino acids. Trimming cost V 4 bases and J 4 bases, with 16 bases left between them. The CDR3 here is CASSPDRGGSDTQYF. CDR3 nucleotide sequence: TGCGCCAGCAGCCCGGACCGGGGAGGTTCAGATACGCAGTATTTT.

This sequence joins TRBV20-1 and TRBJ2-5, with unresolved D. Trimming took off 2 bases at V and 0 bases at J, with 10 bases between the two ends. This CDR3 spans 14 amino acids. CDR1 is DFQATT, CDR2 SNEGSKA, per germline (reference sequence). The CDR3 reads CSARFESHQETQYF. The DNA for the CDR3 is TGCAGTGCTAGATTCGAGTCACACCAAGAGACCCAGTACTTC.

V usage is TRBV29-1 and J usage is TRBJ2-1, with 12 bases identical to TRBD2. The CDR3 sequence is 13 residues long. J was trimmed by 4 bases and V by 6 bases; bases with no gene match: 1. The germline gives CDR1 SQVTM, CDR2 ANQGSEA. CDR3 amino acids: CSVGTSGYNEQFF. The CDR3 DNA reads TGCAGCGTAGGGACTAGCGGGTACAATGAGCAGTTCTTC.

The chain carries TRBV20-1 and TRBJ1-1, with 8 positions matching TRBD1. The CDR3 sequence is 14 residues long. J was trimmed by 3 bases and V by 2 bases; bases with no gene match: 5. The V gene's germline CDR1 is DFQATT and CDR2 SNEGSKA (reference sequence). The CDR3 bases are TGCAGTGCTAGACCCCCACAGGGGGACACTGAAGCTTTCTTT. Translated, it gives CSARPPQGDTEAFF.

The genes are TRBV6-2 or TRBV6-3 and TRBJ2-5; no reliable D call. Deletions cut 2 bases from V and 7 bases from J, with 14 bases between. The V gene's germline CDR1 is MNHEY and CDR2 SVGEGT. The CDR3 is made up of 14 amino acids. CDR3 in amino acids: CASSYARSHGTQYF. The CDR3 DNA sequence: TGTGCCAGCAGTTACGCTAGGAGCCATGGGACCCAGTACTTC.

This clonotype was counted only a few times. V is TRBV12-3 or TRBV12-4 and J is TRBJ2-3, with D perhaps TRBD2 (5 bases). The CDR3 contains 14 residues. Trimming pared 3 bases from V and 2 bases from J, leaving 9 bases between. CDR3 protein: CASSLAGTTDTQYF. CDR3 in DNA: TGTGCCAGCAGTTTGGCGGGCACCACAGATACGCAGTATTTT.

This clonotype has a handful of counts. The V gene is TRBV4-1, the J gene TRBJ1-2; D unresolved. CDR1 and CDR2 (germline): MGHRA, YSYEKL. CDR3 size: 14 residues. Trimming stripped 0 bases from V and 8 bases from J, with 13 bases between. CDR3 sequence reads: CASSQDWPSAGYTF. The DNA of the CDR3 is TGCGCCAGCAGCCAAGATTGGCCGTCCGCGGGCTACACCTTC.

This clonotype turned up a few times. The V call is TRBV4-2, the J call TRBJ1-5; D is uncertain. The ends were cut back, 0 bases at V and 8 bases at J, with 8 bases in the middle. This CDR3 is 13 amino acids long. CDR1 and CDR2 from the germline V gene are LGHNA and YNFKEQ. The CDR3 loop is CASSQEGTKPQHF. CDR3 in DNA: TGTGCCAGCAGCCAAGAAGGAACCAAGCCCCAGCATTTT.